Listed below are T cell receptor beta chains from one sample, sequenced in a study of identifying expanded T cells in peripheral blood. The protocol was immunoSEQ multiplex PCR, while the TCRdb copy is restricted to in-frame clones and leaves out a portion. The table shows tens of thousands of clones, with around 88% occurring only once. The source material was blood. Every receptor here comes from a person aged 18 to 75 in good health. Both conserved end residues are part of each CDR3. A D gene is named only where the DNA matches it firmly. Where a row states a size, it is once, few, many or the class of an expanded clone; other rows omit it.

size	D	V	J	DNA	CDR3
.	TRBD2	TRBV30	TRBJ2-7	TGTGCCTGGAGTGCAAGCGGGACTAGCGGGAGGCGCGAGCAGTACTTC	CAWSASGTSGRREQYF
.	TRBD1	TRBV6-4	TRBJ2-5	TGTGCCAGCAGTGTATCAGGGGGCAGGGGAGAGACCCAGTACTTC	CASSVSGGRGETQYF
.	.	TRBV6-5	TRBJ1-2	TGTGCCAGCAGTCTAACAGCTAACTATGGCTACACCTTC	CASSLTANYGYTF
.	.	TRBV28	TRBJ2-1	TGTGCCAGCAGTTTAATCAGGGCCCCCTACAATGAGCAGTTCTTC	CASSLIRAPYNEQFF
.	.	TRBV2	TRBJ2-6	TGTGCCAGCAACCGGTACTTCCAGCCTGGGGCCAACGTCCTGACTTTC	CASNRYFQPGANVLTF
.	TRBD1	TRBV6-5	TRBJ2-3	TGTGCCAGTACAGGGGGCACAGATACGCAGTATTTT	CASTGGTDTQYF
.	.	TRBV5-1	TRBJ2-7	TGCGCCAGCAGCTCCTCGAGAAACCCGAGCTCCTACGAGCAGTACTTC	CASSSSRNPSSYEQYF
.	TRBD1	TRBV5-8	TRBJ2-1	TGTGCCAGCAGCTTGGGCGCAGGGGGCTCCTACAATGAGCAGTTCTTC	CASSLGAGGSYNEQFF
.	TRBD2	TRBV28	TRBJ2-6	TGTGCCAGCAGCTTCCCGGGACTAGCAGTCCTCGGGGCCAACGTCCTGACTTTC	CASSFPGLAVLGANVLTF
.	.	TRBV30	TRBJ2-3	TGTGCCTGGAGTGCCCCCACAGATACGCAGTATTTT	CAWSAPTDTQYF
.	TRBD1	TRBV11-2	TRBJ2-5	TGTGCCAGCAGCCCCCCGACAGGGAGTGAGACCCAGTACTTC	CASSPPTGSETQYF
.	.	TRBV28	TRBJ2-7	TGTGCCAGCACACAGGGCTCAACAACCTACGAGCAGTACTTC	CASTQGSTTYEQYF
.	.	TRBV7-2	TRBJ2-7	TGTGCCAGCAGCTTAGCGGGAGGAATCTCCTACGAGCAGTACTTC	CASSLAGGISYEQYF
.	TRBD1	TRBV25-1	TRBJ2-1	TGTGCCAGCAGTGAACCAGGGGGAGCTTCCTACAATGAGCAGTTCTTC	CASSEPGGASYNEQFF
.	TRBD1	TRBV7-2	TRBJ1-5	TGTGCCAGCAGCTTAGCGCGGACAGGGCGAGGTCAGCCCCAGCATTTT	CASSLARTGRGQPQHF
.	.	TRBV30	TRBJ2-7	TGTGCCTGGAAGCGTCCCGGCTACGAGCAGTACTTC	CAWKRPGYEQYF
.	.	TRBV7-3	TRBJ2-2	TGTGCCAGCCGGGACAACGCGAACACCGGGGAGCTGTTTTTT	CASRDNANTGELFF
.	.	TRBV2	TRBJ2-2	TGTGCCAGCAGGAGGACGGTGAACACCGGGGAGCTGCTTTTT	CASRRTVNTGELLF
.	.	TRBV7-3	TRBJ2-1	TGTGCCAGCAGCCGATATACTAACCCCAATGAGCAGTTCTTC	CASSRYTNPNEQFF
.	.	TRBV27	TRBJ2-7	TGTGCCAGCAGCGTAGGACTCACCGTAGGGGGAATCTACGAGCAGTACTTC	CASSVGLTVGGIYEQYF
few	TRBD1	TRBV19	TRBJ1-4	TGTGCCAGCCGGGACAGCCTTAATGAAAAACTGTTTTTT	CASRDSLNEKLFF
few	.	TRBV6-1	TRBJ2-7	TGTGCCAGCAGTGAAAGTAGTGAACAGTACGAGCAGTACTTC	CASSESSEQYEQYF
.	TRBD2	TRBV18	TRBJ2-2	TGTGCCAGCTCGGAGCTAGCGGGGGTCACCGGGGAGCTGTTTTTT	CASSELAGVTGELFF
.	TRBD2	TRBV5-4	TRBJ2-2	TGTGCCAGCAGCTTGGGCGGGGGGACGAACACCGGGGAGCTGTTTTTT	CASSLGGGTNTGELFF